What follows are 8 T cell receptor beta chains derived from one specimen sequenced in a study of T cell clonality in common variable immunodeficiency. Study-wide points: Fewer deletions and N-nucleotide insertions were reportedly seen in common variable immunodeficiency TCR beta sequences.

Which antigens these TCRs recognize remains unknown. Assay used: immunoSEQ multiplex PCR; TCRdb lists only in-frame clones, some missing. The sample was found to contain roughly 25,000 clones, and every one recurs. Sequences were obtained from peripheral blood mononuclear cells. Source of these receptors: a human donor with common variable immunodeficiency.

As regards this clone: The CDR3 end is not reached by the read, which stops 3 residues before it; the germline J gene fills it in. The chain uses TRBV20-1 and TRBJ2-1; 7 bases agree with TRBD1. V shed 0 bases, J shed 4 bases, and the junction held 6 bases outside the gene matches. CDR1 is DFQATT, CDR2 SNEGSKA, per germline (reference sequence). The CDR3 contains 15 residues. The CDR3 DNA, read in part, is TGCAGTGCTAGAGACCCCGGGACAGTGTACAATGAG. It yields the protein CSARDPGTVYNE. The full CDR3 is CSARDPGTVYNEQFF.

The table lists this clone with many counts. The read gets to within 3 residues of the CDR3 end, and the germline J gene fills in the rest. V gene TRBV2 combines with J gene TRBJ2-5, with TRBD2 identical over 7 bases. J gave up 2 bases and V 3 bases, and 3 bases lay outside the gene matches. CDR1 is SNHLY and CDR2 is FYNNEI in the germline V gene. The CDR3 is 14 amino acids. The sequenced part of the CDR3 DNA is TGTGCCAGCAGTGATTCGGGGGGACAAGAGACC. This sequence encodes CASSDSGGQET. The complete CDR3 reads CASSDSGGQETQYF.

This clone was observed many times. The CDR3 end lies 3 residues beyond the end of the read and is filled in from the germline J gene. The V gene is TRBV20-1, the J gene TRBJ2-5; 7 bases map to TRBD1. The CDR3 runs 11 residues. V trimming: 6 bases; J trimming: 5 bases; junction bases outside the gene matches: 3. The V gene's germline CDR1 is DFQATT and CDR2 SNEGSKA (reference sequence). CDR3 protein: CSARRGETQYF. Incomplete CDR3 DNA: TGCAGTGCCCGCAGGGGGGAGACC.

With regard to this clone: Read coverage stops 3 residues before the CDR3 terminus; the germline J gene supplies the remainder. J is TRBJ1-1 and V is TRBV7-6; tentatively, D is TRBD1 (6 bases). The CDR3 sequence is 15 residues long. V was trimmed by 1 base and J by 1 base, leaving 10 bases between them. Germline V CDR1 and CDR2: SGHVS, FNYEAQ. The sequenced CDR3 bases are TGTGCCAGCAGCTTAGGGGGGCCAGCGAACACTGAA. Translated, it gives CASSLGGPANTE. The whole CDR3 sequence is CASSLGGPANTEAFF.

In its sample, this clone was seen many times. The observed sequence ends 3 residues before the CDR3 terminus, with the missing tail filled in from the germline J gene. The rearrangement links TRBV19 to TRBJ2-3; TRBD2 matches 9 bases. The germline gives CDR1 LNHDA, CDR2 SQIVND (reference sequence). This CDR3 comprises 17 residues. Germline trimming cut 3 bases from V and 0 bases from J; bases unmatched to any gene: 7. The part of the CDR3 DNA that was read is TGTGCCAGTAGTATTATCCTAGCGGGGAGTAGCACAGATACG. This sequence encodes CASSIILAGSSTDT. The full-length CDR3 reads as CASSIILAGSSTDTQYF.

Ten or more counts support this clone. Sequencing ends 3 residues short of the CDR3 end; the germline J gene provides the rest. The chain has TRBV5-6 and TRBJ2-6; weak D call: TRBD2 (6 bases). The germline CDR1 and CDR2 sequences are SGHDT and YYEEEE. V was pared by 5 bases and J by 2 bases, with 8 bases between. This CDR3 comprises 14 residues. The CDR3 bases that were read are TGTGCCAGCAGTCCGGGGGCTGGGGCCAACGTC. Encoded protein: CASSPGAGANV. The CDR3 reads in full as CASSPGAGANVLTF.

This clone came up many times. With the read ending 3 residues before the CDR3 end, the germline J gene is used to fill in that end. This chain joins TRBV19 and TRBJ2-1; D gene ambiguous. CDR3 length: 11 residues. Germline CDR1 and CDR2: LNHDA and SQIVND (reference sequence). Trimming removed 5 bases at V and 7 bases at J, with 6 bases between. Here the CDR3 reads CASSPSNEQFF. The sequenced CDR3 bases are TGTGCCAGTAGTCCCTCGAATGAG.

In regard to this clone: The CDR3 end is not reached by the read, which stops 3 residues before it; the germline J gene fills it in. The gene calls are TRBV6-1 and TRBJ1-2; D is possibly TRBD1 (6 bases). This CDR3 is 14 amino acids long. Germline loops: CDR1 MNHNS, CDR2 SASEGT. CDR3 loop: CASSDRGNPMGYTF. CDR3 DNA (partial): TGTGCCAGCAGTGACAGGGGCAACCCTATGGGC.